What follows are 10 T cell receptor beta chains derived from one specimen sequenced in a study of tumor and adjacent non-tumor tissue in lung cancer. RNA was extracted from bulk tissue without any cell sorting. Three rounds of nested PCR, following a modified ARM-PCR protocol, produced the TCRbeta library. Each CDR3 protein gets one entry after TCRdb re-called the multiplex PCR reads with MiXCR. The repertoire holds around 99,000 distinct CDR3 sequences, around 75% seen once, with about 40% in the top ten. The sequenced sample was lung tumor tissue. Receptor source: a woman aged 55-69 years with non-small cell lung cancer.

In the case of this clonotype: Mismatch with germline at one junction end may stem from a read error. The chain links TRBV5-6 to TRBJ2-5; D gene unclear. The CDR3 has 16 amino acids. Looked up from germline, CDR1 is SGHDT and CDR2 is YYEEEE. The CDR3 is CASSSTRSAYHETHYF. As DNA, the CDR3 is TGTGCCAGCAGCTCTACCCGGAGCGCCTACCACGAGACCCATTACTTC.

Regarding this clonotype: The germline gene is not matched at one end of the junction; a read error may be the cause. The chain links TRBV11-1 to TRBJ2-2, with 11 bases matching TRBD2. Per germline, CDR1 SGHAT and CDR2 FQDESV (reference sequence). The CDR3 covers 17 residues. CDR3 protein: CPSSPQLAGESTGELFF. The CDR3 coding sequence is TGTCCCAGCAGCCCGCAACTAGCGGGAGAATCCACTGGGGAGCTGTTTTTT.

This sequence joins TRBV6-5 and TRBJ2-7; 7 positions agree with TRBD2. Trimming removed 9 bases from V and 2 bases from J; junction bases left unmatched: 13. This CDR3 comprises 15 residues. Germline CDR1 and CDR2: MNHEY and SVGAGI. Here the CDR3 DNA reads TGTGCCAGGAGTGGACCTGGGGAGGGGACCTACGAGCAGTACTTC. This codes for CARSGPGEGTYEQYF.

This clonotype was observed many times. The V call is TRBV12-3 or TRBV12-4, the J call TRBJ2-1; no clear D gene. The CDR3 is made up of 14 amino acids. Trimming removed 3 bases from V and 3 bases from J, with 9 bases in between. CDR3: CASSFRAGYNEQFF. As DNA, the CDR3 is TGTGCCAGCAGTTTTAGAGCCGGCTACAATGAGCAGTTCTTC.

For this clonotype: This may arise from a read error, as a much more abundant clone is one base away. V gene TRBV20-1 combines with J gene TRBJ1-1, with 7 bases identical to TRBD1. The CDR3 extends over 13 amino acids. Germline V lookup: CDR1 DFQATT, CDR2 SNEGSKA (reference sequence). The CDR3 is CSASTGVNTDAFF. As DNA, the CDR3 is TGCAGTGCTAGCACAGGGGTTAACACTGATGCTTTCTTT.

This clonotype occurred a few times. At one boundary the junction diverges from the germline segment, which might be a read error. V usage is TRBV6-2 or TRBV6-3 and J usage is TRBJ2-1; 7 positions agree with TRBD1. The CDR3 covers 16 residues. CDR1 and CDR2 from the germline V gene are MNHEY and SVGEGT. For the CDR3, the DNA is TGTGTCAGCAGTTGCCGACAGGGTCTAGATTACAATGAGCAGTTCTTC. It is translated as CVSSCRQGLDYNEQFF.

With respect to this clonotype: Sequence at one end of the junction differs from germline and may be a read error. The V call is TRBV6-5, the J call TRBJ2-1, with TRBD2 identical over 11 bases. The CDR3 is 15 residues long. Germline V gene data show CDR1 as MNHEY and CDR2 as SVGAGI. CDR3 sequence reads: CASCLGLAGGHERFF. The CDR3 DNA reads TGTGCCAGCTGCTTGGGGCTAGCGGGAGGTCATGAGCGGTTCTTC.

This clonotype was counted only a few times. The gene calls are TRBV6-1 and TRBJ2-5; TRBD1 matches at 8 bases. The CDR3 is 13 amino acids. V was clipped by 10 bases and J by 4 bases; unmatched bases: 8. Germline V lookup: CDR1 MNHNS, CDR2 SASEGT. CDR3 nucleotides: TGTGCCACCGGGACAGGAGGACGAGAGACCCAGTACTTC. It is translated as CATGTGGRETQYF.

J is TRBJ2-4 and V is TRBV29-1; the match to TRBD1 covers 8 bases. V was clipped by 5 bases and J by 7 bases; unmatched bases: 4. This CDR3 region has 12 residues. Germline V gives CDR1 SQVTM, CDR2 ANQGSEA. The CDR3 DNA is TGCAGCGTTTCCAGGGGGCTCAACATTCAGTACTTC. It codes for CSVSRGLNIQYF. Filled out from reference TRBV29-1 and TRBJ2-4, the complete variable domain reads SAVISQKPSRDICQRGTSLTIQCQVDSQVTMMFWYRQQPGQSLTLIATANQGSEATYESGFVIDKFPISRPNLTFSTLTVSNMSPEDSSIYLCSVSRGLNIQYFGAGTRLSVL.

The CDR3 DNA follows: TGTGCTAGTGTCCCGTCAGATCAGCCCCAGCATTTT. Amino acids: CASVPSDQPQHF. This rearrangement joins TRBV12-5 to TRBJ1-5; D call uncertain. This CDR3 comprises 12 residues. Germline values: CDR1 LGHNT, CDR2 FRNRAP. V was trimmed by 7 bases and J by 5 bases, leaving 9 bases between them.